The source of this TCR beta chain is a study of T cell repertoires in cytomegalovirus infection (dated by TCRdb to between 2018 and 2020). General notes on the study: Alongside well-studied HLA-B-restricted epitopes, the peptide stimulations were aimed at recently identified HLA-C-restricted CMV epitopes, whose presentation resists viral immunomodulation. Donor HLA type was relevant to the analysis, as public TCR beta signatures indicated carriage of CMV infection together with the matching HLA type.

The treatment or condition label corresponds to: in vitro stimulation with specific CMV peptide epitopes to enrich CMV-specific T cells. Sequencing instrument: Illumina HiSeq 1500. TCRdb ran its own pipeline on the public reads, namely fastp trimming at Q25 and MiXCR clone calling, and kept in-frame beta chains. Rows are unified per CDR3 protein, each entry keeping the most common DNA and genes. Within this sample are nearly 700,000 distinct CDR3 sequences, with about 30% of them counted one time only. About 20% of the sample is held by the ten biggest clonotypes. Results and caveats for the whole study, not just this receptor: In both this cohort and an independent roughly 350-donor cohort, the cumulative frequency of public TCR beta family members distinguished carriers of CMV infection plus the relevant HLA type. In the ex vivo response, HLA-C-restricted CMV-specific TCR beta clonotypes were dominant, and in two of eight donors the single most frequent clonotype came from this HLA-C-restricted group.

This clonotype was observed a single time. Its binding antigen is unknown. Base qualities are not provided; no much larger clone lies one nucleotide away. One read alone makes for weak evidence. This receptor was identified in a human donor in good health (CMV status not recorded). Some clones in this sample may be carry-over from other donors' samples. The sample was cultured PBMCs, taken from culture after CMV antigen stimulation.

The DNA reads TGTGCCAGCAGCCAGGGAAGCAGGTACACCTACAATGAGCAGTTCTTC. It specifies CASSQGSRYTYNEQFF. The sequence is built from TRBV6-5 and TRBJ2-1; TRBD1 is a possible D gene, resting on 5 matching bases. The germline ends are 17 bases apart after V is trimmed by 6 bases and J by 2 bases. There are 16 amino acids in the CDR3, from cysteine to phenylalanine inclusive. Only the CDR3 portion is preserved as DNA: 48 bases, with reading frame beginning at the first base. CDR1 and CDR2 (MNHEY, SVGAGI) derive from the germline V gene.